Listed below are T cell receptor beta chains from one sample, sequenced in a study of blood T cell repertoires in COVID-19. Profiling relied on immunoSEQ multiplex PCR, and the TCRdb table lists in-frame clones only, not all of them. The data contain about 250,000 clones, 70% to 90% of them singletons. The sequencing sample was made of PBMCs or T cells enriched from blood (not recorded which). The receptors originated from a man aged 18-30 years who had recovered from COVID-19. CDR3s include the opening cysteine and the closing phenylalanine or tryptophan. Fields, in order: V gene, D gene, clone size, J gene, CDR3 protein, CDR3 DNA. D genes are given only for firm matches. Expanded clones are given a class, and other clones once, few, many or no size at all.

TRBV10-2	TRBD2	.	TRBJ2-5	CASTPGGQETQYF	TGCGCCAGCACCCCGGGGGGCCAAGAGACCCAGTACTTC
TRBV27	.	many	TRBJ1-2	CASSSRSGGGYGYTF	TGTGCCAGCAGTTCCCGGTCCGGGGGGGGCTATGGCTACACCTTC
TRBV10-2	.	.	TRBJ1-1	CASSESWRGRTEAFF	TGCGCCAGCAGTGAGTCGTGGAGGGGCCGCACTGAAGCTTTCTTT
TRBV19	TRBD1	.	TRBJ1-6	CASHRPPGQATSSYNSPLHF	TGTGCCAGCCACCGCCCCCCCGGACAGGCTACGAGCTCCTATAATTCACCCCTCCACTTT
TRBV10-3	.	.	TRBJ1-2	CAISENQGNDYGYTF	TGTGCCATCAGTGAAAACCAGGGGAATGACTATGGCTACACCTTC
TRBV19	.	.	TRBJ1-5	CASSNPFLLHF	TGTGCCAGTAGTAATCCCTTCCTTTTACATTTT
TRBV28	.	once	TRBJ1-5	CASSFYSNQPQHF	TGTGCCAGCAGTTTCTATAGCAATCAGCCCCAGCATTTT
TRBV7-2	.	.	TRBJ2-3	CASSSLLQPTYTDTQYF	TGTGCCAGCAGCTCCTTACTCCAACCTACTTACACAGATACGCAGTATTTT
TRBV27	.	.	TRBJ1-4	CASSEQGGEKLFF	TGTGCCAGCAGTGAACAGGGTGGGGAAAAACTGTTTTTT
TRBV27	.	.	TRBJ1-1	CASGLSAGFPEAFF	TGTGCCAGCGGACTAAGTGCAGGGTTCCCTGAAGCTTTCTTT
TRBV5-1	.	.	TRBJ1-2	CASSLAPGMSGYTF	TGCGCCAGCAGCTTGGCCCCCGGGATGAGTGGCTACACCTTC
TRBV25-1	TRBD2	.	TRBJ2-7	CASSELRREISYEQYF	TGTGCCAGCAGTGAATTGCGGCGGGAGATCTCCTACGAGCAGTACTTC
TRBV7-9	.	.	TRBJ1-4	CASSLGAGRKLFF	TGTGCCAGCAGCTTAGGGGCAGGCAGAAAACTGTTTTTT
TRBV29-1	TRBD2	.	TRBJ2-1	CSVTISGSGYNEQFF	TGCAGCGTCACTATTAGCGGGAGCGGTTACAATGAGCAGTTCTTC
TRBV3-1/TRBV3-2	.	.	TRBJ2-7	CASSRESYEQYF	TGTGCCAGCAGCCGCGAGAGCTACGAGCAGTACTTC
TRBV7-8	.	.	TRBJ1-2	CASSRQLPGGYTF	TGTGCCAGCAGCAGACAGCTGCCCGGTGGCTACACCTTC
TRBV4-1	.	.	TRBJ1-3	CASSRNAQGSGNTIYF	TGCGCCAGCAGCCGAAATGCCCAGGGGTCTGGAAACACCATATATTTT
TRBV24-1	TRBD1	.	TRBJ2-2	CATSESTGGGTGELFF	TGTGCCACCAGTGAGTCGACAGGGGGCGGAACCGGGGAGCTGTTTTTT
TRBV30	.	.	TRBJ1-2	CAWPREMGGYTF	TGTGCCTGGCCCAGGGAAATGGGTGGCTACACCTTC
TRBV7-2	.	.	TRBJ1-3	CASSAISQGLPGNTIYF	TGTGCCAGCAGCGCTATTTCTCAGGGACTGCCTGGAAACACCATATATTTT
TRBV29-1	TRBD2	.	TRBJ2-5	CSVVLAGGGETQYF	TGCAGCGTTGTACTAGCGGGGGGAGGAGAGACCCAGTACTTC
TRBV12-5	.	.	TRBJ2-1	CASGLANRRESYNEQFF	TGTGCTAGTGGTTTGGCCAACAGACGGGAATCTTACAATGAGCAGTTCTTC
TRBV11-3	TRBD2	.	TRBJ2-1	CASSLSVAGGAFDEQFF	TGTGCCAGCAGCTTGTCCGTAGCGGGGGGGGCCTTCGATGAGCAGTTCTTC
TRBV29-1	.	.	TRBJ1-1	CSVDPRRGNTEAFF	TGCAGCGTTGACCCCCGGAGGGGGAACACTGAAGCTTTCTTT
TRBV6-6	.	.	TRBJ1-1	CASSETGMNTEAFF	TGTGCCAGCAGCGAGACAGGTATGAACACTGAAGCTTTCTTT
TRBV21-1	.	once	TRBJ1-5	CASSKGLWDRRRIYSNQPQHF	TGTGCCAGCAGCAAAGGGTTGTGGGACAGAAGGCGGATTTATAGCAATCAGCCCCAGCATTTT
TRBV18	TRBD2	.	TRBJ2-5	CASSPPTSGDGRETQYF	TGTGCCAGCTCACCACCGACTAGCGGAGACGGGAGGGAGACCCAGTACTTC
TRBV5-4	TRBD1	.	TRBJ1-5	CASSLQGAGNQPQHF	TGTGCCAGCAGCCTGCAGGGGGCAGGCAATCAGCCCCAGCATTTT
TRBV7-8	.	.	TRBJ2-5	CASSLEWGWSQETQYF	TGTGCCAGCAGCTTAGAATGGGGCTGGTCCCAAGAGACCCAGTACTTC
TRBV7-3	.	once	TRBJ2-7	CASSLKATRDSYEQYF	TGTGCCAGCAGCTTAAAGGCAACCAGAGACAGCTACGAGCAGTACTTC
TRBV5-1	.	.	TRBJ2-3	CASSLGAQPSSTDTQYF	TGCGCCAGCAGCTTGGGGGCTCAACCGTCTAGCACAGATACGCAGTATTTT
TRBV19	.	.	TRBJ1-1	CASSGNRAGAEAFF	TGTGCCAGTAGCGGAAACAGGGCGGGCGCTGAAGCTTTCTTT
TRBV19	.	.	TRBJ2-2	CASNGGNTGELFF	TGTGCCAGTAACGGGGGGAACACCGGGGAGCTGTTTTTT
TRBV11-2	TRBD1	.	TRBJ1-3	CASSYGQGENTIYF	TGTGCCAGCAGTTATGGACAGGGCGAAAACACCATATATTTT
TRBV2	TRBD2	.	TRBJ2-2	CASSGTSGGANTGELFF	TGTGCCAGCAGTGGAACTAGCGGGGGCGCGAACACCGGGGAGCTGTTTTTT
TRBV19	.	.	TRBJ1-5	CASSIGTSSNQPQHF	TGTGCCAGTAGTATCGGGACATCTAGCAATCAGCCCCAGCATTTT
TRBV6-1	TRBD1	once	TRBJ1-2	CASSELAGGHYGYTF	TGTGCCAGCAGTGAGTTGGCAGGGGGCCACTATGGCTACACCTTC
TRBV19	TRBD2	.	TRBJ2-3	CASSIDGGRGESTDTQYF	TGTGCCAGTAGTATAGATGGAGGGCGGGGGGAGAGCACAGATACGCAGTATTTT
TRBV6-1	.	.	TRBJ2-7	CASSEGGWGEQYF	TGTGCCAGCAGTGAGGGGGGATGGGGCGAGCAGTACTTC
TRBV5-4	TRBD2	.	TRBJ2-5	CASSPGVIAGPEGETQYF	TGTGCCAGCAGCCCTGGGGTGATAGCGGGGCCCGAGGGGGAGACCCAGTACTTC
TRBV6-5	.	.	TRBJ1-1	CASRQGDHTEAFF	TGTGCCAGCAGACAGGGTGACCACACTGAAGCTTTCTTT
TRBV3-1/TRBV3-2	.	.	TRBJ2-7	CASSQADSEQYF	TGTGCCAGCAGCCAAGCCGACAGCGAGCAGTACTTC
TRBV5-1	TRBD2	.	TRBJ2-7	CASSEGLAGSSSYEQYF	TGCGCCAGCAGCGAGGGACTAGCGGGCTCTAGCTCCTACGAGCAGTACTTC
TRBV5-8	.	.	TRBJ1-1	CASPSGQPNTEAFF	TGTGCCAGCCCCTCCGGACAGCCGAACACTGAAGCTTTCTTT
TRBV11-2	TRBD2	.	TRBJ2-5	CASSLGSSGLAFQETQYF	TGTGCCAGCAGCTTAGGTTCCAGCGGACTAGCGTTCCAAGAGACCCAGTACTTC
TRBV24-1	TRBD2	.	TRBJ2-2	CATSVAGGRASTGELFF	TGTGCCACCAGTGTAGCGGGGGGCCGGGCGAGCACCGGGGAGCTGTTTTTT
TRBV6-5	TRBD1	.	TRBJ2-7	CASSYSGTGGFYEQYF	TGTGCCAGCAGTTACTCGGGGACAGGGGGGTTCTACGAGCAGTACTTC
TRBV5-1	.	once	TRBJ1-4	CASSLSGAGEKLFF	TGCGCCAGCAGCTTGTCAGGGGCCGGTGAAAAACTGTTTTTT
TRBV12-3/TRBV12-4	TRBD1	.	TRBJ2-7	CASSRTGYEQYF	TGTGCCAGCAGTAGGACAGGCTACGAGCAGTACTTC
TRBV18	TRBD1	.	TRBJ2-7	CASSPAAGQGSYEQYF	TGTGCCAGCTCACCGGCCGCGGGACAGGGGTCCTACGAGCAGTACTTC
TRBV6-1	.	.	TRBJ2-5	CASSERAYREPWETQYF	TGTGCCAGCAGTGAAAGGGCATACAGGGAACCTTGGGAGACCCAGTACTTC
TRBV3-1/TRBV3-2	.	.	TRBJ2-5	CASSEIGQQETQYF	TGTGCCAGCAGCGAAATAGGACAACAAGAGACCCAGTACTTC
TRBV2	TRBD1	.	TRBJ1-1	CASRFFGQANTEAFF	TGTGCCAGCAGGTTTTTCGGACAGGCAAACACTGAAGCTTTCTTT